Given below is one T cell receptor beta chain in context. No antigen is known for it. The table came from immunoSEQ multiplex PCR; TCRdb's copy has only in-frame clones and leaves some out. The table includes 20,000 to 25,000 clones, roughly 94% detected once. The data were obtained in a study of chemoradiotherapy in HPV16-positive cancers. Study-wide context: Candidate HPV-specific T-cell clones and common TCR motifs came from functional assays in a couple of HPV16-positive patients. Overall study findings and caveats: In HPV16-positive patients, HPV-responsive T-cell expansion tracked better recurrence-free survival. Candidate HPV-specific clones and E7-related TCR motifs grew in tumor during treatment.

V lost 4 bases and J lost 5, with 17 bases in between. Germline CDR1 reads SGHRS; CDR2 reads YFSETQ. The length of the CDR3 is 15 residues. Samples were taken several times over chemoradiotherapy. The specimen was taken from a patient who underwent chemoradiotherapy. The origin of this receptor is a human donor with HPV-associated anogenital cancer. The rearrangement joins TRBV5-1 to TRBJ2-3; D possibly uses TRBD1 or TRBD2 (5 bases each). Here the CDR3 reads CASSPEGPRGDTQYF. CDR3 nucleotides: TGCGCCAGCAGCCCCGAAGGACCGAGGGGAGATACGCAGTATTTT.